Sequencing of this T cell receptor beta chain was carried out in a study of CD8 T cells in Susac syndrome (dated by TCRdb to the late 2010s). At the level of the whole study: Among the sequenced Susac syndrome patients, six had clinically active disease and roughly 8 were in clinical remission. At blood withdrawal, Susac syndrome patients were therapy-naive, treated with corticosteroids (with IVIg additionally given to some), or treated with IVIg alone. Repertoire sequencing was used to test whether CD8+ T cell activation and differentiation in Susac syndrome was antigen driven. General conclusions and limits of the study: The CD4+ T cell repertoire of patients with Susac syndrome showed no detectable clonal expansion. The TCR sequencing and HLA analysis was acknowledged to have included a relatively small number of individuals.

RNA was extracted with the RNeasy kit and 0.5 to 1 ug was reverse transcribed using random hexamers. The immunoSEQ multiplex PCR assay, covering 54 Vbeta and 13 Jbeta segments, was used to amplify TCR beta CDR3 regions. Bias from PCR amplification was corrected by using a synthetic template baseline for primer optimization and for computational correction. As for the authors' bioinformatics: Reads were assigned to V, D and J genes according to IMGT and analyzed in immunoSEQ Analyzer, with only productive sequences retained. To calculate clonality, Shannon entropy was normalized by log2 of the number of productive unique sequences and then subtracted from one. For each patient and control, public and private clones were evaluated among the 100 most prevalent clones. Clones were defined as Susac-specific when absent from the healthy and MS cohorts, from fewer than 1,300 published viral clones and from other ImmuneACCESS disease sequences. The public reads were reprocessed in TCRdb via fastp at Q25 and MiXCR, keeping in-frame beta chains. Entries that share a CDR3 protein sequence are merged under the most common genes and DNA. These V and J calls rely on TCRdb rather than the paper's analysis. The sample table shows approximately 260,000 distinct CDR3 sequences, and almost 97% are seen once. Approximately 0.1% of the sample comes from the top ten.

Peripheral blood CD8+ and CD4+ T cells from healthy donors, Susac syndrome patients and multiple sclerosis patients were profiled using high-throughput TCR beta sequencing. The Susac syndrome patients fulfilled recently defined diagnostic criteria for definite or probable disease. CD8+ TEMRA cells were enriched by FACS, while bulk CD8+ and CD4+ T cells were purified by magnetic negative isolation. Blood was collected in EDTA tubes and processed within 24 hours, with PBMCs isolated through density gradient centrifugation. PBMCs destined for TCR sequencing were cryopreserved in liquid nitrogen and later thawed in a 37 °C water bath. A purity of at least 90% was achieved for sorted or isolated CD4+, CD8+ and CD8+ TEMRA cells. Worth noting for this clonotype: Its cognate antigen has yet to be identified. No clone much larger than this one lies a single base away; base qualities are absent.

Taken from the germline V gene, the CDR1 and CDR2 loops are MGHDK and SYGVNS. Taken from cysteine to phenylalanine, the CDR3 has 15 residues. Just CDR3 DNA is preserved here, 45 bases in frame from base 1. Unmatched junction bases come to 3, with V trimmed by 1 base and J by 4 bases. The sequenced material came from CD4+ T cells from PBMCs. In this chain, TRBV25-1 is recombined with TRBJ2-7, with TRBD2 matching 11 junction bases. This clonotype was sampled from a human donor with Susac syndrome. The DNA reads TGTGCCAGCAGTGAATCAGGGACTAGCGGTTACGAGCAGTACTTC. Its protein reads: CASSESGTSGYEQYF.